Below, 26 T cell receptor beta chains from the same sample are listed, as sequenced in a study of blood T cell repertoires in COVID-19. Sequencing used immunoSEQ multiplex PCR; TCRdb keeps in-frame clones, though not all of them. The table has a few hundred thousand clones, about 90% seen once. The material sequenced was peripheral blood. The receptors originated from a woman aged 30 to 39 with COVID-19, enrolled during active disease.

This clone came up once. The rearrangement uses TRBV27 and TRBJ2-1; a possible D gene is TRBD2 (5 bases). CDR1 and CDR2 from the germline V gene are MNHEY and SMNVEV (reference sequence). V gave up 7 bases and J gave up 1 base, with 14 bases separating them. The CDR3 contains 15 residues. This CDR3 reads CASKQEGRSYNEQFF. CDR3 nucleotide sequence: TGTGCCAGCAAACAAGAGGGCCGGTCCTACAATGAGCAGTTCTTC.

The gene calls are TRBV11-2 and TRBJ1-6, with TRBD1 matching over 10 bases. V lost 3 bases and J lost 9; bases outside the gene matches: 5. The length of the CDR3 is 15 residues. CDR1 and CDR2 (germline): SGHAT, FQNNGV. CDR3 sequence reads: CASSFSGTGVSPLHF. The CDR3 DNA sequence: TGTGCCAGCAGCTTCTCCGGGACAGGGGTTTCACCCCTCCACTTT.

This clone was seen just once. The chain links TRBV30 to TRBJ1-2; TRBD1 matches at 7 bases. Germline CDR1 reads GTSNPN; CDR2 reads SVGIG (reference sequence). The CDR3 has 13 amino acids. With V trimmed by 7 bases and J by 5 bases, 10 bases remained unmatched. The chain's CDR3 is CASPGQTIYGYTF. CDR3 in DNA: TGTGCCTCCCCGGGACAGACGATTTATGGCTACACCTTC.

This clone was counted only a few times. DNA for the CDR3: TGCGCCAGCAGCCAATTTTATTGGCAGGTACCTGGAAACACCATATATTTT. It encodes CASSQFYWQVPGNTIYF. The rearrangement uses TRBV4-3 and TRBJ1-3; D gene uncertain. This CDR3 comprises 17 residues. The V gene lost 2 bases and the J gene lost 2 bases, with 16 bases spanning the gap. CDR1 LGHNA and CDR2 YSLEER come from the germline V gene.

The V call is TRBV9, the J call TRBJ2-3; D is unclear. V lost 5 bases, J lost 4 bases, and 11 bases lay in between. Germline V gene lookup returns CDR1 SGDLS and CDR2 YYNGEE. This CDR3 is built from 13 residues. Written as DNA, the CDR3 is TGTGCCAGCAGATCAGGCCAAGCAGATACGCAGTATTTT. It yields the protein CASRSGQADTQYF.

This clone has a single count. The V call is TRBV3-1 (or the pseudogene TRBV3-2), the J call TRBJ2-5, with D tentatively TRBD1 (6 bases). The V and J ends lost 0 bases and 4 bases respectively, with 21 bases between them. CDR1 is LGHDT, CDR2 YNNKEL, per germline (reference sequence). The CDR3 covers 18 residues. The CDR3 sequence is CASSQDRSGQKPLETQYF. The CDR3 region has the DNA TGTGCCAGCAGCCAAGACAGGTCCGGACAGAAACCTCTAGAGACCCAGTACTTC.

The V and J genes are TRBV28 and TRBJ1-6, with D maybe TRBD1 (6 bases). Germline lookup yields CDR1 MDHEN and CDR2 SYDVKM. Between the trimmed V and J ends, which lost 3 bases and 4 bases, there was a span of 28 bases. This CDR3 region has 21 residues. CDR3 coding DNA: TGTGCCAGCAGTTTGACTTCGGGACAATCCCACTTTGTTAGATATAATTCACCCCTCCACTTT. Its protein product is CASSLTSGQSHFVRYNSPLHF.

The chain is built from TRBV5-1 and TRBJ1-1, with D perhaps TRBD1 (6 bases). Germline CDR1 reads SGHRS; CDR2 reads YFSETQ. V lost 4 bases to trimming and J lost 1 base, with 14 bases between them. The CDR3 has 15 amino acids. The CDR3 region has the DNA TGCGCCAGCAGCCCACAGGGCCGGGGGAACACTGAAGCTTTCTTT. It codes for CASSPQGRGNTEAFF.

This chain connects TRBV2 to TRBJ1-6; D is undetermined. The CDR3 has 16 amino acids. The germline V and J ends were trimmed by 4 bases and 0 bases, with 10 bases remaining between them. Germline V CDR1 and CDR2: SNHLY, FYNNEI. This CDR3 reads CASSVYGSSYNSPLHF. The CDR3 nucleotides are TGTGCCAGCAGTGTATACGGGAGCTCCTATAATTCACCCCTCCACTTT.

The rearrangement joins TRBV24-1 to TRBJ1-1; D not certain. The CDR3 runs 12 residues. Germline V gene lookup returns CDR1 KGHDR and CDR2 SFDVKD. The V and J ends lost 1 base and 7 bases respectively, with 6 bases between them. CDR3 nucleotide sequence: TGTGCCACCAGTGATTTTTACGGTGAAGCTTTCTTT. Translating it yields CATSDFYGEAFF.

This chain joins TRBV25-1 and TRBJ2-1; 12 nucleotides match TRBD1. Trimming took 4 bases from V and 4 from J; bases not matched to a gene: 2. Per the germline V gene, CDR1 is MGHDK and CDR2 is SYGVNS. This CDR3 comprises 15 residues. CDR3 residues: CASSGGQGAYNEQFF. CDR3 DNA: TGTGCCAGCAGTGGGGGACAGGGGGCTTACAATGAGCAGTTCTTC. The whole variable domain, filled in from reference TRBV25-1 and TRBJ2-1, reads EADIYQTPRYLVIGTGKKITLECSQTMGHDKMYWYQQDPGMELHLIHYSYGVNSTEKGDLSSESTVSRIRTEHFPLTLESARPSHTSQYLCASSGGQGAYNEQFFGPGTRLTVL.

The chain joins TRBV4-1 to TRBJ2-7; 9 bases are a match to TRBD1. Per germline, CDR1 MGHRA and CDR2 YSYEKL. J gave up 6 bases and V 4 bases, and 4 bases lay outside the gene matches. The CDR3 is 13 residues long. The CDR3 DNA reads as TGCGCCAGCAGCCTACAGGGGGCGGGCGAGCAGTACTTC. Translation: CASSLQGAGEQYF.

The chain joins TRBV3-1 (or the pseudogene TRBV3-2) to TRBJ2-7, with D unresolved. The CDR3 totals 16 residues. The germline gives CDR1 LGHDT, CDR2 YNNKEL (reference sequence). The germline V and J ends were trimmed by 1 base and 4 bases, with 17 bases remaining between them. CDR3 region: CASSQGPRRALYEQYF. The CDR3 DNA reads as TGTGCCAGCAGCCAAGGTCCTCGGAGAGCCCTATACGAGCAGTACTTC.

The chain joins TRBV6-5 to TRBJ1-1; weak D call: TRBD1 (5 bases). Germline-derived CDR1 and CDR2 are MNHEY and SVGAGI. The CDR3 consists of 14 residues. V was shortened by 5 bases and J by 4 bases, with 14 bases between the two germline ends. In nucleotides, the CDR3 is TGTGCCAGCAGTCTAGGGGCCGGGGGCACTGAAGCTTTCTTT. This sequence encodes CASSLGAGGTEAFF.

This chain links TRBV6-2 or TRBV6-3 with TRBJ1-6, with a weak D call TRBD1 (5 bases). This CDR3 has 13 residues. Trimming left V 2 bases short and J 8 bases short, with 7 bases between. Germline V gene sequence: CDR1 MNHEY, CDR2 SVGEGT. In DNA, the CDR3 is TGTGCCAGCAGTTACGACAGTTATTCACCCCTCCACTTT. Amino acid sequence: CASSYDSYSPLHF.

The sample holds a few counts of this clone. The V call is TRBV28, the J call TRBJ1-3, with TRBD1 matching over 9 bases. The CDR3 totals 16 residues. Germline lookup yields CDR1 MDHEN and CDR2 SYDVKM. V shed 5 bases and J 2 bases; nucleotides not matched to a gene: 7. The CDR3 reads CASSGTGPMTGNTIYF. In DNA, the CDR3 is TGTGCCAGCAGTGGGACAGGGCCCATGACTGGAAACACCATATATTTT.

V usage is TRBV5-5 and J usage is TRBJ1-1; a weak D match, TRBD1 (5 bases). CDR3 length: 14 amino acids. Trimming stripped 4 bases from V and 0 bases from J, with 10 bases between. The V gene's germline CDR1 is SGHKS and CDR2 YYEKEE (reference sequence). The CDR3 DNA reads as TGTGCCAGCAGCGTCGTCAGGGTGAACACTGAAGCTTTCTTT. Protein product: CASSVVRVNTEAFF.

The chain couples TRBV6-5 to TRBJ2-2; 9 bases fit TRBD2. V was clipped by 4 bases and J by 8 bases; unmatched bases: 8. The length of the CDR3 is 15 residues. Germline V gives CDR1 MNHEY, CDR2 SVGAGI. The CDR3 loop is CASSSGTSWPGELFF. For the CDR3, the DNA is TGTGCCAGCAGTTCAGGGACTAGCTGGCCGGGGGAGCTGTTTTTT.

The chain recombines TRBV6-5 with TRBJ2-5; 9 bases are shared with TRBD2. The germline gives CDR1 MNHEY, CDR2 SVGAGI. Trimming removed 7 bases from V and 5 bases from J; junction bases left unmatched: 5. The CDR3 is 13 residues long. This CDR3 reads CASTLSGSETQYF. The CDR3, as DNA: TGTGCCAGCACCCTTAGCGGGAGCGAGACCCAGTACTTC.

The rearrangement joins TRBV7-9 to TRBJ1-2, with a possible D match to TRBD1 (6 bases). The CDR3 length is 13 residues. The germline V and J ends were trimmed by 2 bases and 12 bases, with 16 bases remaining between them. From germline, CDR1 is SEHNR and CDR2 FQNEAQ (reference sequence). The CDR3 is CASSLPTGLRNTF. CDR3 nucleotide sequence: TGTGCCAGCAGCTTACCCACAGGGCTGCGGAACACCTTC.

J is TRBJ1-5 and V is TRBV28; 9 bases align to TRBD1. CDR1 is MDHEN and CDR2 is SYDVKM in the germline V gene. The CDR3 is 13 residues long. After removal of 6 bases from V and 5 bases from J, the junction contained 2 bases not matched to a gene. DNA for the CDR3: TGTGCCAGCAGGAGACAGGGGGATCAGCCCCAGCATTTT. Protein: CASRRQGDQPQHF.

The V and J genes are TRBV5-6 and TRBJ2-6, with 8 bases matching TRBD2. CDR1 and CDR2 from the germline V gene are SGHDT and YYEEEE. V shed 6 bases and J 4 bases; nucleotides not matched to a gene: 15. The CDR3 is 18 amino acids. The CDR3 is CASMGGRKNPWGANVLTF. The CDR3 DNA follows: TGTGCCAGCATGGGCGGGAGGAAAAACCCATGGGGGGCCAACGTCCTGACTTTC.

This clone was seen a few times. CDR3 DNA: TGTGCCTGGGCTCTCCAAGGGCAGGGATGCACCTTC. It yields the protein CAWALQGQGCTF. The chain couples TRBV30 to TRBJ1-2; D may be TRBD1 (5 bases). There are 12 residues in the CDR3. Trimming cost V 5 bases and J 13 bases, with 20 bases left between them. Germline V gives CDR1 GTSNPN, CDR2 SVGIG (reference sequence).

J is TRBJ1-2 and V is TRBV6-5; 8 nucleotides align to TRBD1. The junction had 2 bases not matched to a gene; V was cut back by 5 bases and J by 3 bases. The length of the CDR3 is 13 residues. Looked up from germline, CDR1 is MNHEY and CDR2 is SVGAGI. The CDR3 region is CASSHRGDYGYTF. The CDR3 DNA reads TGTGCCAGCAGTCACAGGGGGGACTATGGCTACACCTTC.

The chain has TRBV6-5 and TRBJ2-7; 7 nucleotides line up with TRBD1. Trimming cost V 10 bases and J 5 bases; bases outside gene matches: 8. This CDR3 contains 12 residues. CDR1 MNHEY and CDR2 SVGAGI come from the germline V gene. CDR3 residues: CATRQGTHEQYF. CDR3 in DNA: TGTGCCACAAGACAGGGCACCCACGAGCAGTACTTC.

The genes are TRBV6-4 and TRBJ2-5, with a weak D call TRBD1 (6 bases). The germline V gene encodes CDR1 MRHNA and CDR2 SNTAGT. With 7 bases removed from V and 4 bases from J, the gap between germline ends came to 13 bases. The CDR3 is 13 amino acids. The CDR3 nucleotides read TGTGCCAGCATGGGCCAAGGGGGAGAGACCCAGTACTTC. Translating it yields CASMGQGGETQYF.